Below are 32 T cell receptor beta chains sequenced from a single sample in a study of OX40 agonist ivuxolimab in advanced cancers. Sequencing used immunoSEQ multiplex PCR; TCRdb keeps in-frame clones, though not all of them. The sample shows around 80,000 clones, roughly 84% of them seen only once. This material consisted of CD4+ or CD8+ T cells sorted from blood, taken in a trial of the OX40 agonist ivuxolimab. The receptors were gathered from an adult with an advanced solid tumor such as melanoma, head and neck, liver or kidney cancer.

The DNA of the CDR3 is TGTGCCAGCAGTTTCCCCACGGGCCGCGCAGATCGGCCCCAGCATTTT. Its translation is CASSFPTGRADRPQHF. The J gene is TRBJ1-5, the V gene TRBV28; D remains unclear. V lost 3 bases to trimming and J lost 9 bases, with 21 bases between them. CDR1 MDHEN and CDR2 SYDVKM come from the germline V gene. CDR3 length: 16 residues.

The gene calls are TRBV14 and TRBJ2-5, with D possibly being TRBD1 (6 bases). The CDR3 covers 14 residues. Trimming stripped 2 bases from V and 5 bases from J, with 12 bases between. Germline V lookup: CDR1 SGHDN, CDR2 FVKESK. The CDR3 loop is CASSQSRGLETQYF. CDR3 coding DNA: TGTGCCAGCAGCCAAAGCAGGGGTCTGGAGACCCAGTACTTC.

The chain has TRBV25-1 and TRBJ2-2; TRBD2 matches 9 bases. Trimming cost V 6 bases and J 3 bases; bases outside gene matches: 5. Germline V gives CDR1 MGHDK, CDR2 SYGVNS. This CDR3 has 15 residues. CDR3 loop: CASSGLASDTGELFF. The CDR3 DNA reads as TGTGCCAGCAGCGGACTAGCGTCAGACACCGGGGAGCTGTTTTTT.

CDR3 residues: CASSETSGSYEQYV. As DNA, the CDR3 is TGTGCCAGCAGCGAAACTAGCGGCTCCTACGAGCAGTACGTC. This chain connects TRBV6-1 to TRBJ2-7; TRBD2 aligns across 8 bases. The CDR3 length is 14 residues. V lost 6 bases to trimming and J lost 0 bases; unmatched junction nucleotides: 4. In germline, CDR1 is MNHNS, CDR2 SASEGT.

The rearrangement links TRBV9 to TRBJ2-1, with D uncertain. The V gene's germline CDR1 is SGDLS and CDR2 YYNGEE. This CDR3 region has 13 residues. Trimming left V 3 bases short and J 6 bases short, with 10 bases between. DNA of the CDR3: TGTGCCAGCAGCGCCAACCTACGCAATGAGCAGTTCTTC. As protein: CASSANLRNEQFF.

J is TRBJ1-2 and V is TRBV11-2; D is perhaps TRBD1 (5 bases). Germline V CDR1 and CDR2: SGHAT, FQNNGV. CDR3 length equals 15 residues. The ends were cut back, 3 bases at V and 8 bases at J, with 19 bases in the middle. The CDR3 DNA is TGTGCCAGCAGCTTCAGGGCGACCCCGCCAGGAGGCTACACCTTC. This codes for CASSFRATPPGGYTF.

The chain recombines TRBV5-1 with TRBJ2-1, with 10 bases lining up with TRBD2. Germline V gene lookup returns CDR1 SGHRS and CDR2 YFSETQ. V lost 4 bases to trimming and J lost 8 bases; unmatched junction nucleotides: 12. The CDR3 is made up of 16 amino acids. The CDR3 DNA reads as TGCGCCAGCAGCCCCCGCAGCGGGGGGGCCTTTGATGAGCAGTTCTTC. Protein product: CASSPRSGGAFDEQFF.

CDR3 sequence: CASSLVGVTEAFF. In DNA form, the CDR3 reads TGTGCCAGCAGCTTGGTTGGAGTGACTGAAGCTTTCTTT. The rearrangement links TRBV7-9 to TRBJ1-1; D not resolved. CDR1 and CDR2 from the germline V gene are SEHNR and FQNEAQ (reference sequence). Trimming removed 3 bases at V and 5 bases at J, with 10 bases between. CDR3 size: 13 residues.

The chain combines TRBV7-9 with TRBJ1-2; D unclear. The CDR3 loop spans 9 amino acids. Germline values: CDR1 SEHNR, CDR2 FQNEAQ (reference sequence). V dropped 1 base and J dropped 9 bases, with 0 bases sitting between them. Written as DNA, the CDR3 is TGTGCCAGCAGCTTAGGCTACACCTTC. This sequence encodes CASSLGYTF. The full variable domain, rest sourced from reference TRBV7-9 and TRBJ1-2, is DTGVSQNPRHKITKRGQNVTFRCDPISEHNRLYWYRQTLGQGPEFLTYFQNEAQLEKSRLLSDRFSAERPKGSFSTLEIQRTEQGDSAMYLCASSLGYTFGSGTRLTVV.

V usage is TRBV6-1 and J usage is TRBJ2-7; a weak D match, TRBD1 (8 bases). This CDR3 spans 15 amino acids. V shed 7 bases and J shed 1 base, with 17 bases lying between them. Germline CDR1 is MNHNS and CDR2 is SASEGT. The CDR3 protein is CASMRGQGGSYEQYV. CDR3 DNA sequence: TGTGCCAGCATGCGAGGACAGGGAGGGTCCTACGAGCAGTACGTC.

The V and J genes are TRBV7-9 and TRBJ1-2; TRBD1 matches at 8 bases. This CDR3 spans 15 amino acids. Germline lookup yields CDR1 SEHNR and CDR2 FQNEAQ (reference sequence). The junction had 1 base not matched to a gene; V was cut back by 0 bases and J by 1 base. In nucleotides, the CDR3 is TGTGCCAGCAGCTTAGCCAGGGGGCGTAACTATGGCTACACCTTC. Its protein product is CASSLARGRNYGYTF.

This clone was seen only once. The chain joins TRBV30 to TRBJ2-7, with 7 bases fitting TRBD2. V dropped 2 bases and J dropped 2; count of bases not matched to a gene: 0. The CDR3 extends over 12 amino acids. In germline, CDR1 is GTSNPN, CDR2 SVGIG (reference sequence). CDR3 nucleotides: TGTGCCTGGAGTCGGGGGGCCTACGAGCAGTACTTC. Encoded protein: CAWSRGAYEQYF. Full variable domain (remainder filled in from reference TRBV30 and TRBJ2-7): SQTIHQWPATLVQPVGSPLSLECTVEGTSNPNLYWYRQAAGRGLQLLFYSVGIGQISSEVPQNLSASRPQDRQFILSSKKLLLSDSGFYLCAWSRGAYEQYFGPGTRLTVT.

V gene TRBV30 combines with J gene TRBJ2-5; 12 bases align to TRBD2. The J call is doubtful: the DNA matches TRBJ2-7 better. This CDR3 has 16 residues. Germline lookup yields CDR1 GTSNPN and CDR2 SVGIG (reference sequence). CDR3 region: CAWRSTSGRSSYEQYF. The CDR3 DNA reads TGTGCCTGGAGGAGTACTAGCGGGAGGAGCTCCTACGAGCAGTACTTC.

This sequence joins TRBV9 and TRBJ2-7; tentatively, D is TRBD1 or TRBD2 (5 bases each). V was trimmed by 0 bases and J by 3 bases, leaving 16 bases between them. The CDR3 consists of 16 residues. Germline CDR1 reads SGDLS; CDR2 reads YYNGEE. The CDR3 loop reads CASSVARDPGLYEQYF. The CDR3 DNA is TGTGCCAGCAGCGTAGCTCGGGATCCGGGGCTCTACGAGCAGTACTTC.

The chain uses TRBV5-4 and TRBJ1-2; D is uncertain. CDR3 length: 14 amino acids. In germline, CDR1 is SGHNT, CDR2 YYREEE (reference sequence). Trimming left V 3 bases short and J 6 bases short, with 15 bases between. The CDR3 bases are TGTGCCAGCAGCTGGGATCCAAACCTAAATGGCTACACCTTC. Amino acids: CASSWDPNLNGYTF.

The gene calls are TRBV19 and TRBJ1-4, with D perhaps TRBD1 (5 bases). V was trimmed by 4 bases and J by 0 bases, leaving 24 bases between them. CDR1 and CDR2 (germline): LNHDA, SQIVND (reference sequence). The CDR3 length is 20 residues. CDR3 DNA: TGTGCCAGTAGTAGGTTATTGGACCCGAGGAGGGGCTCAACTAATGAAAAACTGTTTTTT. Its protein product is CASSRLLDPRRGSTNEKLFF.

This clone was counted between two and nine times. V and J are TRBV10-3 and TRBJ1-1; D gene unclear. Trimming cost V 2 bases and J 10 bases, with 8 bases left between them. CDR3 length: 11 residues. The germline V gene encodes CDR1 ENHRY and CDR2 SYGVKD. CDR3 sequence reads: CAISEVYGAFF. The CDR3 coding sequence is TGTGCCATCAGTGAGGTTTATGGAGCTTTCTTT.

The J gene is TRBJ1-5, the V gene TRBV2; 7 nucleotides agree with TRBD1. The CDR3 loop spans 15 amino acids. Trimming removed 3 bases from V and 2 bases from J; junction bases left unmatched: 4. In germline, CDR1 is SNHLY, CDR2 FYNNEI. The CDR3 DNA reads as TGTGCCAGCAGTGAGCGACAGGGAGGCAATCAGCCCCAGCATTTT. It codes for CASSERQGGNQPQHF.

The rearrangement uses TRBV5-5 and TRBJ2-7, with D possibly TRBD1 on 5 matching bases. The germline V gene has CDR1 SGHKS and CDR2 YYEKEE (reference sequence). Trimming cost V 3 bases and J 3 bases, with 16 bases left between them. The CDR3 runs 15 residues. CDR3 in DNA: TGTGCCAGCAGCTCCCTGGGGCTACGAGACTACGAGCAGTACGTC. Amino acid sequence: CASSSLGLRDYEQYV.

Notes on this clone: This CDR3 is missing its conserved last phenylalanine or tryptophan, likely due to a read error. V usage is TRBV18 and J usage is TRBJ1-5; TRBD1 agrees at 9 bases. J lost 5 bases, V lost 5 bases, and 1 base had no gene match. CDR1 and CDR2 (germline): KGHSH, LQKENI. The CDR3 runs 13 residues. CDR3 region: CASSDRGDQPQHL. The CDR3 DNA reads as TGTGCCAGCTCAGACAGGGGGGATCAGCCCCAGCATCTT.

The chain employs TRBV4-1 and TRBJ2-7; D is undetermined. The length of the CDR3 is 13 residues. Looked up from germline, CDR1 is MGHRA and CDR2 is YSYEKL. V shed 3 bases and J shed 7 bases, with 13 bases lying between them. CDR3: CASSHPSSEEQYV. The CDR3 nucleotides read TGCGCCAGCAGCCATCCATCGTCTGAGGAGCAGTACGTC.

A single count supports this clone. CDR3 residues: CASSDTFMETQYF. The CDR3 nucleotides read TGCGCCAGCAGTGATACTTTTATGGAGACCCAGTACTTC. The chain joins TRBV10-1 to TRBJ2-5; D gene uncertain. The CDR3 is 13 amino acids. The germline gives CDR1 WNHNN, CDR2 SYGVQD (reference sequence). V shed 3 bases and J shed 5 bases, with 10 bases lying between them.

The chain's CDR3 is CASSSSFGLARNEQFF. CDR3 coding DNA: TGTGCCAGCAGCTCCAGTTTCGGTCTAGCACGCAATGAGCAGTTCTTC. This chain uses TRBV5-5 with TRBJ2-1; tentatively, D is TRBD2 (5 bases). The CDR3 is 16 amino acids. Trimming took off 3 bases at V and 6 bases at J, with 19 bases between the two ends. Germline loops: CDR1 SGHKS, CDR2 YYEKEE (reference sequence).

This chain links TRBV4-2 with TRBJ2-3; 15 bases match TRBD2. The germline V gene has CDR1 LGHNA and CDR2 YNFKEQ. The CDR3 is 22 amino acids. Trimming cost V 4 bases and J 2 bases; bases outside gene matches: 19. CDR3: CASSRYRIPGTSGGLITDTQYF. In DNA, the CDR3 is TGTGCCAGCAGCCGCTATAGGATACCGGGGACTAGCGGGGGGCTGATCACAGATACGCAGTATTTT.

The CDR3 region is CASSFQQGGAEKLFF. The CDR3 DNA follows: TGTGCCAGCAGTTTCCAACAGGGAGGGGCCGAAAAACTGTTTTTT. V usage is TRBV28 and J usage is TRBJ1-4; D may be TRBD1 (6 bases). The CDR3 extends over 15 amino acids. The V end was cut by 3 bases, the J end by 8 bases, with 16 bases between. Looked up from germline, CDR1 is MDHEN and CDR2 is SYDVKM.

The chain has TRBV5-1 and TRBJ2-3; D may match TRBD1 or TRBD2 (5 bases each). CDR3 length: 15 residues. V dropped 0 bases and J dropped 5 bases, with 13 bases sitting between them. CDR1 is SGHRS and CDR2 is YFSETQ in the germline V gene. In DNA form, the CDR3 reads TGCGCCAGCAGCTTGGCCGCCAGGGCGGGAGATACGCAGTATTTT. Its translation: CASSLAARAGDTQYF.

The J gene is TRBJ1-5, the V gene TRBV28; the D gene is possibly TRBD1 (6 bases). Per the germline V gene, CDR1 is MDHEN and CDR2 is SYDVKM. CDR3 length equals 13 residues. V dropped 6 bases and J dropped 7 bases, with 13 bases sitting between them. CDR3 nucleotides: TGTGCCAGCAGACTGCCCCAGGGGCAGCCCCAGCATTTT. Amino acid sequence: CASRLPQGQPQHF. Based on the CDR3 plus reference TRBV28 and TRBJ1-5, the full variable domain is DVKVTQSSRYLVKRTGEKVFLECVQDMDHENMFWYRQDPGLGLRLIYFSYDVKMKEKGDIPEGYSVSREKKERFSLILESASTNQTSMYLCASRLPQGQPQHFGDGTRLSIL.

The chain has TRBV7-2 and TRBJ2-3; 7 bases map to TRBD1. The CDR3 loop spans 15 amino acids. V lost 4 bases, J lost 3 bases, and 7 bases stayed unmatched. The germline V gene has CDR1 SGHTA and CDR2 FQGNSA. Here the CDR3 reads CASSSSTGLTDTQYF. In DNA form, the CDR3 reads TGTGCCAGCAGCTCCTCGACAGGGTTGACAGATACGCAGTATTTT.

This chain connects TRBV19 to TRBJ1-2, with TRBD1 matching 7 bases. After removal of 5 bases from V and 8 bases from J, the junction contained 8 bases not matched to a gene. The CDR3 runs to 13 residues. Per germline, CDR1 LNHDA and CDR2 SQIVND (reference sequence). The CDR3, as DNA: TGTGCCAGTAGTCCCCGACAGGGCGGCGGCTACACCTTC. It is translated as CASSPRQGGGYTF. The full variable domain, with the rest looked up from reference TRBV19 and TRBJ1-2, is DGGITQSPKYLFRKEGQNVTLSCEQNLNHDAMYWYRQDPGQGLRLIYYSQIVNDFQKGDIAEGYSVSREKKESFPLTVTSAQKNPTAFYLCASSPRQGGGYTFGSGTRLTVV.

The chain recombines TRBV7-9 with TRBJ2-1, with 9 bases identical to TRBD2. In germline, CDR1 is SEHNR, CDR2 FQNEAQ (reference sequence). CDR3 length: 16 amino acids. V was clipped by 2 bases and J by 9 bases; unmatched bases: 11. The CDR3, as DNA: TGTGCCAGCAGCTTAATTGGGGCTAGCGGGATCGGTGAGCAGTTCTTC. Residues: CASSLIGASGIGEQFF.

V and J are TRBV5-1 and TRBJ2-5, with TRBD1 identical over 8 bases. V was pared by 6 bases and J by 5 bases, with 12 bases of the junction left unmatched. The CDR3 contains 15 residues. Germline CDR1 SGHRS, CDR2 YFSETQ. The CDR3 sequence: CASTTGGGGKETQYF. The CDR3, as DNA: TGCGCCAGCACTACAGGGGGAGGTGGGAAGGAGACCCAGTACTTC.

J is TRBJ1-6 and V is TRBV9; D is undetermined. In germline, CDR1 is SGDLS, CDR2 YYNGEE. This CDR3 has 14 residues. With 0 bases removed from V and 7 bases from J, the gap between germline ends came to 8 bases. CDR3 in DNA: TGTGCCAGCAGCGTAGCTGGGGAGAATTCACCCCTCCACTTT. This translates into CASSVAGENSPLHF.